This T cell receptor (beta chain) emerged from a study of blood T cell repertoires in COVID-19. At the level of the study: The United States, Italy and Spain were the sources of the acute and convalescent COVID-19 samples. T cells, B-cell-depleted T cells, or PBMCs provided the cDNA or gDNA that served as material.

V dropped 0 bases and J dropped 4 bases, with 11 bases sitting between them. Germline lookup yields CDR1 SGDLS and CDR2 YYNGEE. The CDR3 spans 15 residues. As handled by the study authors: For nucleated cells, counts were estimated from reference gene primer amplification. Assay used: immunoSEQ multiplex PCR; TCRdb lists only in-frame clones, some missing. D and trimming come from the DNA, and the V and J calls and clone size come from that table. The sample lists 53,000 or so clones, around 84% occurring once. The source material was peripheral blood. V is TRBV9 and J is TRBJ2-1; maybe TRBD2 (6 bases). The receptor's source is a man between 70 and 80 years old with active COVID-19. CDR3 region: CASSVGPGDYNEQFF. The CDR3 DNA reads TGTGCCAGCAGCGTAGGGCCGGGGGATTACAATGAGCAGTTCTTC.